The present T cell receptor (beta chain) was sequenced within a study of blood T cell repertoires in COVID-19. At the level of the study: T cells, B-cell-depleted T cells, or PBMCs provided the cDNA or gDNA that served as material.

CDR3 length: 13 residues. Germline-derived CDR1 and CDR2 are MNHEY and SMNVEV (reference sequence). V shed 6 bases and J shed 4 bases, with 12 bases lying between them. Authors' data handling: Reference gene primer amplification in the assay estimated nucleated cell counts. Sequencing used immunoSEQ multiplex PCR; TCRdb keeps in-frame clones, though not all of them. V, J and clone size reflect that table, while D and trimming were determined from the DNA. The sample consists of about 160,000 clones, 86% of them appearing once. Input material: peripheral blood. J is TRBJ1-2 and V is TRBV27; D gene uncertain. The TCR originated in a woman in her sixties or seventies with acute or convalescent COVID-19. Written as DNA, the CDR3 is TGTGCCAGCAGCTCCCCCCCCCTCTATGGCTACACCTTC. As protein: CASSSPPLYGYTF.